These 14 T cell receptor beta chains came from one sample sequenced in a study of cytomegalovirus exposure and HLA in healthy donors. 13 Jbeta primers and 60 Vbeta primers were used for the PCR. Only in-frame clones appear in the TCRdb table, and some are missing; sequencing was by immunoSEQ multiplex PCR. The top ten hold over 15% of the sample, which has over 75,000 clones, more than 60% seen once. Material for sequencing was PBMCs. The receptors here all came from a man between 60 and 75 years old in good health and CMV-seropositive.

In this sample, this clone turned up once. J is TRBJ1-2 and V is TRBV4-2; no definite D call. V was pared by 2 bases and J by 8 bases, with 15 bases between. In germline, CDR1 is LGHNA, CDR2 YNFKEQ. The CDR3 covers 14 residues. The CDR3 DNA follows: TGTGCCAGCAGCCAACTGGGAGGATCGGAAGGCTACACCTTC. It is translated as CASSQLGGSEGYTF.

The chain combines TRBV6-5 with TRBJ2-7, with D perhaps TRBD1 (6 bases). The V end lost 6 bases, the J end lost 2 bases, and 11 bases lay between the germline ends. CDR3 length: 13 residues. Germline-derived CDR1 and CDR2 are MNHEY and SVGAGI. CDR3 sequence: CASRATGPYEQYF. The CDR3 DNA follows: TGTGCCAGCAGAGCCACAGGGCCCTACGAGCAGTACTTC.

The chain couples TRBV7-8 to TRBJ2-2; D is possibly TRBD1 (6 bases). The CDR3 totals 15 residues. Trimming took off 5 bases at V and 6 bases at J, with 16 bases between the two ends. Germline V gene data show CDR1 as SGHVS and CDR2 as FQNEAQ. The CDR3: CASSRTGLSAGELFF. The CDR3 DNA reads as TGTGCCAGCAGCAGAACAGGGTTATCAGCCGGGGAGCTGTTTTTT.

The chain couples TRBV6-1 to TRBJ1-3; D is ambiguous. CDR1 MNHNS and CDR2 SASEGT come from the germline V gene. Trimming shortened V by 1 base and J by 4 bases, and 11 bases separated the two germline ends. The CDR3 runs 15 residues. CDR3 protein: CASSEDGAGGNTIYF. In DNA, the CDR3 is TGTGCCAGCAGTGAAGATGGTGCGGGGGGAAACACCATATATTTT.

This clone occurred a few times. This rearrangement joins TRBV6-5 to TRBJ2-2; D unresolved. Trimming stripped 8 bases from V and 4 bases from J, with 11 bases between. CDR3 length equals 13 residues. Germline assignment: CDR1 MNHEY and CDR2 SVGAGI. CDR3 DNA: TGTGCCAGCGTTGCCCGCGGCACCGGGGAGCTGTTTTTT. Translation: CASVARGTGELFF.

The sample holds a few counts of this clone. The V gene is TRBV4-2, the J gene TRBJ2-7; 10 nucleotides line up with TRBD2. The CDR3 runs to 13 residues. The trim removed 0 bases at V and 7 bases at J, leaving 0 bases unmatched. Germline assignment: CDR1 LGHNA and CDR2 YNFKEQ. In nucleotides, the CDR3 is TGTGCCAGCAGCCAAGAACTAGCGGGGGAGCAGTACTTC. It yields the protein CASSQELAGEQYF.

The rearrangement joins TRBV5-3 to TRBJ2-1; TRBD1 is a possible D gene (5 bases). TRBV5-3 is marked as an open reading frame, function uncertain. V shed 4 bases and J shed 6 bases, with 14 bases lying between them. The CDR3 has 14 amino acids. CDR3 nucleotide sequence: TGTGCCAGAAGCACGGTCCGAAGGGGCAATGAGCAGTTCTTC. Translated: CARSTVRRGNEQFF.

The chain recombines TRBV15 with TRBJ2-7, with 8 nucleotides matching TRBD2. With V trimmed by 5 bases and J by 4 bases, 13 bases remained unmatched. CDR1 is LNHNV, CDR2 YYDKDF, per germline (reference sequence). The CDR3 loop spans 16 amino acids. The CDR3 reads CATSRPRGSGGYEQYF. The CDR3, as DNA: TGTGCCACCAGCCGCCCCCGGGGGAGCGGGGGTTACGAGCAGTACTTC. Drawing the rest from reference TRBV15 and TRBJ2-7, the complete variable domain is DAMVIQNPRYQVTQFGKPVTLSCSQTLNHNVMYWYQQKSSQAPKLLFHYYDKDFNNEADTPDNFQSRRPNTSFCFLDIRSPGLGDTAMYLCATSRPRGSGGYEQYFGPGTRLTVT.

The genes are TRBV14 and TRBJ2-4; D might be TRBD2 (6 bases). The CDR3 length is 14 residues. Germline-derived CDR1 and CDR2 are SGHDN and FVKESK. Trimming cost V 1 base and J 9 bases, with 13 bases left between them. The CDR3 region is CASSQVGLFPIQYF. The CDR3, as DNA: TGTGCCAGCAGCCAAGTGGGACTTTTTCCCATTCAGTACTTC.

V gene TRBV19 combines with J gene TRBJ1-5; D not resolved. The V gene lost 6 bases and the J gene lost 0 bases, with 18 bases spanning the gap. Germline V gene data show CDR1 as LNHDA and CDR2 as SQIVND (reference sequence). CDR3 length: 17 amino acids. DNA for the CDR3: TGTGCCAGTAGACCAATGGGAGGACTGGGTAGCAATCAGCCCCAGCATTTT. It codes for CASRPMGGLGSNQPQHF.

Only a few counts were recorded for this clone. The rearrangement links TRBV27 to TRBJ1-5, with D possibly TRBD1 on 5 matching bases. The CDR3 is 13 residues long. Germline V gene lookup returns CDR1 MNHEY and CDR2 SMNVEV (reference sequence). The V end lost 3 bases, the J end lost 5 bases, and 8 bases lay between the germline ends. CDR3 nucleotides: TGTGCCAGCAGTTTTGGGACTTATCAGCCCCAGCATTTT. Protein product: CASSFGTYQPQHF.

This clone was seen once. The chain has TRBV5-1 and TRBJ2-3; 14 positions match TRBD2. CDR1 and CDR2 from the germline V gene are SGHRS and YFSETQ. The J segment lost 0 bases and the V segment lost 4 bases, leaving 4 bases of the junction unmatched. This CDR3 has 17 residues. CDR3 residues: CASSAGLAGDSTDTQYF. The CDR3 DNA sequence: TGCGCCAGCAGCGCGGGACTAGCGGGGGATAGCACAGATACGCAGTATTTT.

This clone has a single count. The chain combines TRBV19 with TRBJ2-3, with 15 positions matching TRBD2. This CDR3 region has 17 residues. Germline values: CDR1 LNHDA, CDR2 SQIVND (reference sequence). V shed 5 bases and J 2 bases; nucleotides not matched to a gene: 5. CDR3 residues: CASSHRTSGGATDTQYF. CDR3 nucleotide sequence: TGTGCCAGTAGTCACCGGACTAGCGGGGGGGCCACAGATACGCAGTATTTT.

The genes are TRBV7-6 and TRBJ2-7; D possibly corresponds to TRBD1 (5 bases). CDR3 size: 15 residues. Trimming took off 1 base at V and 0 bases at J, with 10 bases between the two ends. The germline gives CDR1 SGHVS, CDR2 FNYEAQ. The CDR3 coding sequence is TGTGCCAGCAGCTTAGTAGGACAACGCTCCTACGAGCAGTACTTC. This translates into CASSLVGQRSYEQYF.